This T cell receptor beta chain was recovered during a study of cytomegalovirus exposure and HLA in healthy donors. The CDR3 totals 14 residues. Germline V CDR1 and CDR2: SGHAT, FQNNGV. J was trimmed by 5 bases and V by 5 bases; bases with no gene match: 8. With 60 Vbeta and 13 Jbeta primers, the PCR was carried out. Sequenced by immunoSEQ multiplex PCR; TCRdb stores in-frame clones only, minus some. The data contain around 150,000 clones, approximately 67% of them singletons. This TCR was recovered from a woman younger than 30 in good health and CMV-seropositive. Sequencing was done on a sample of PBMCs. This sequence joins TRBV11-2 and TRBJ1-2, with 7 bases identical to TRBD1. As DNA, the CDR3 is TGTGCCAGCAGCCGCGAGGGGGCGCCTTATGGCTACACCTTC. This encodes CASSREGAPYGYTF.